Included here is one T cell receptor (beta chain) sequence, with context. Its specificity is unknown. These data originate in a study of T cells in Graves' hyperthyroidism and ophthalmopathy. Findings and caveats of the study: In the blood, most expanded thyroid clonotypes above 0.001 appeared as well.

Diagnosing involved the use of clinical symptoms, serum thyroxine and TRAb, thyroid ultrasound and orbital computed tomography. Trimming shortened V by 1 base and J by 4 bases, and 8 bases separated the two germline ends. Germline V gives CDR1 MNHNS, CDR2 SASEGT. The CDR3 sequence is 13 residues long. What was amplified from RNA transcripts were TCR beta CDR3 regions. The primer set for the first-round RT-PCR of the TCR CDR3 was HTBI. TCRdb fed the multiplex PCR reads into MiXCR, producing one record per CDR3 protein. The data show fewer than 350,000 distinct CDR3 sequences, with over 15% seen just once and about 14% held by the top ten.

The sequence was obtained from a woman aged 40 to 50 with Graves' ophthalmopathy. This chain connects TRBV6-1 to TRBJ2-7, with D perhaps TRBD2 (5 bases). The sequenced sample was blood. CDR3 in amino acids: CASSEEDWYEQYF. The CDR3 nucleotides are TGTGCCAGCAGTGAAGAGGACTGGTACGAGCAGTACTTC.